These 21 T cell receptor beta chains share one sample of origin, sequenced in a study of cytomegalovirus exposure and HLA in healthy donors. Both 60 Vbeta primers and 13 Jbeta primers went into the PCR. TCRdb's table, derived via immunoSEQ multiplex PCR, lists solely in-frame clones and lacks some. The table shows about 89,000 clones, with about 80% occurring only once. Sequenced sample: PBMCs. Receptors were obtained from a male donor in good health and CMV-seronegative.

This clone was detected a few times. The CDR3 loop reads CASSLLWDYSNQPQHF. The CDR3 DNA sequence: TGTGCCAGCAGCTTGTTGTGGGACTATAGCAATCAGCCCCAGCATTTT. This chain joins TRBV5-4 and TRBJ1-5, with D perhaps matching TRBD1 (5 bases). The V and J ends lost 1 base and 0 bases respectively, with 11 bases between them. The CDR3 contains 16 residues. CDR1 SGHNT and CDR2 YYREEE come from the germline V gene (reference sequence).

The chain uses TRBV10-3 and TRBJ2-5; 7 bases align to TRBD1. The J call may be faulty, since TRBJ2-7 better matches the DNA end. Germline V gene data show CDR1 as ENHRY and CDR2 as SYGVKD. The CDR3 has 16 amino acids. This CDR3 is CAISSYRGTARDEQYF. In DNA form, the CDR3 reads TGTGCCATCAGTTCCTATAGGGGGACAGCGAGAGACGAGCAGTACTTC.

The CDR3 DNA is TGTGCCAGCAGCGGAGCCCTGAGCCTCGGCACTGAAGCTTTCTTT. Its translation is CASSGALSLGTEAFF. The chain uses TRBV9 and TRBJ1-1; D ambiguous. The CDR3 loop spans 15 amino acids. V lost 3 bases to trimming and J lost 4 bases, with 16 bases between them. Germline CDR1 and CDR2: SGDLS and YYNGEE.

This sequence joins TRBV7-2 and TRBJ1-6; 9 bases are shared with TRBD1. V shed 0 bases and J 9 bases; nucleotides not matched to a gene: 6. Looked up from germline, CDR1 is SGHTA and CDR2 is FQGNSA. This CDR3 region has 16 residues. The DNA for the CDR3 is TGTGCCAGCAGCTTAGCGCCCGGGGGACAGGGTTCACCCCTCCACTTT. Protein product: CASSLAPGGQGSPLHF.

The gene calls are TRBV18 and TRBJ2-3, with D hard to call. The CDR3 length is 11 residues. The germline V gene encodes CDR1 KGHSH and CDR2 LQKENI. V was cut by 6 bases and J by 5 bases, with 6 bases left in between. CDR3 in amino acids: CASSPGDTQYF. The CDR3 DNA reads as TGTGCCAGCTCGCCGGGAGATACGCAGTATTTT. Drawing the rest from reference TRBV18 and TRBJ2-3, the complete variable domain is NAGVMQNPRHLVRRRGQEARLRCSPMKGHSHVYWYRQLPEEGLKFMVYLQKENIIDESGMPKERFSAEFPKEGPSILRIQQVVRGDSAAYFCASSPGDTQYFGPGTRLTVL.

The V gene is TRBV7-7, the J gene TRBJ2-7; perhaps TRBD1 as D (6 bases). V was trimmed by 5 bases and J by 4 bases, leaving 15 bases between them. The CDR3 loop spans 14 amino acids. Germline loops: CDR1 SSHAT, CDR2 FNYEAQ (reference sequence). CDR3 protein: CASSGPGQIYEQYF. CDR3 DNA: TGTGCCAGCAGCGGACCGGGACAAATATACGAGCAGTACTTC.

In this sample, this clone turned up a few times. The chain carries TRBV30 and TRBJ1-6; 8 nucleotides line up with TRBD1. Germline V CDR1 and CDR2: GTSNPN, SVGIG (reference sequence). This CDR3 spans 13 amino acids. The J segment lost 9 bases and the V segment lost 4 bases, leaving 5 bases of the junction unmatched. The CDR3 loop reads CAWIGQGFSPLHF. Here the CDR3 DNA reads TGTGCCTGGATAGGACAGGGTTTTTCACCCCTCCACTTT.

This chain connects TRBV18 to TRBJ2-1; 10 bases map to TRBD1. There are 18 residues in the CDR3. J was trimmed by 0 bases and V by 8 bases; bases with no gene match: 13. Germline assignment: CDR1 KGHSH and CDR2 LQKENI. The CDR3 DNA is TGTGCCAGCCGCCCCGGGACAGGGGCCTTGAGCTCCTACAATGAGCAGTTCTTC. Encoded protein: CASRPGTGALSSYNEQFF.

The chain joins TRBV6-1 to TRBJ2-5; a weak D match, TRBD1 (6 bases). CDR3 size: 13 residues. The germline V gene has CDR1 MNHNS and CDR2 SASEGT. Trimming cost V 4 bases and J 2 bases, with 8 bases left between them. The CDR3 region is CASSAQGQETQYF. The CDR3 DNA reads TGTGCCAGCAGTGCCCAGGGGCAAGAGACCCAGTACTTC.

The gene calls are TRBV7-2 and TRBJ1-5; 7 bases are shared with TRBD1. The CDR3 is 14 residues long. The germline gives CDR1 SGHTA, CDR2 FQGNSA. The junction had 5 bases not matched to a gene; V was cut back by 2 bases and J by 7 bases. For the CDR3, the DNA is TGTGCCAGCAGCTTAAACAGGGGTACCCAGCCCCAGCATTTT. It yields the protein CASSLNRGTQPQHF.

This chain's CDR3 is CASSQSRGEKLFF. In DNA, the CDR3 is TGTGCCAGCAGTCAATCCAGGGGAGAAAAACTGTTTTTT. The rearrangement uses TRBV6-5 and TRBJ1-4; D is possibly TRBD1 (6 bases). V lost 5 bases, J lost 8 bases, and 12 bases lay in between. The CDR3 extends over 13 amino acids. CDR1 and CDR2 from the germline V gene are MNHEY and SVGAGI.

J is TRBJ1-2 and V is TRBV10-2; possibly TRBD1 for D (5 bases). This CDR3 comprises 13 residues. Germline V CDR1 and CDR2: WSHSY, SAAADI. Trimming removed 9 bases from V and 3 bases from J, with 14 bases in between. The CDR3 loop is CASNQGPYYGYTF. In DNA, the CDR3 is TGCGCCAGTAATCAGGGCCCCTACTATGGCTACACCTTC.

The chain joins TRBV13 to TRBJ2-7, with unresolved D. CDR3 length: 13 residues. Trimming left V 1 base short and J 3 bases short, with 7 bases between. Germline V lookup: CDR1 PRHDT, CDR2 FYEKMQ (reference sequence). The CDR3, as DNA: TGTGCCAGCAGCTTAGATAGCCACTACGAGCAGTACTTC. Encoded protein: CASSLDSHYEQYF.

This chain connects TRBV28 to TRBJ2-3, with TRBD1 matching 7 bases. This CDR3 region has 14 residues. Unmatched junction bases numbered 7, after V lost 8 bases and J lost 2 bases. Germline CDR1 MDHEN, CDR2 SYDVKM. CDR3 in amino acids: CASEGQTSTDTQYF. As DNA, the CDR3 is TGTGCCAGCGAGGGACAGACCTCCACAGATACGCAGTATTTT.

This rearrangement joins TRBV4-1 to TRBJ1-1, with D uncertain. CDR3 length equals 13 residues. V lost 0 bases and J lost 3, with 5 bases in between. Germline V gives CDR1 MGHRA, CDR2 YSYEKL. CDR3 residues: CASSQDGDTEAFF. CDR3 DNA sequence: TGCGCCAGCAGCCAAGACGGAGACACTGAAGCTTTCTTT.

V and J are TRBV6-6 and TRBJ2-3, with D tentatively TRBD1 (5 bases). Germline loops: CDR1 MNHNY, CDR2 SVGAGI (reference sequence). The CDR3 consists of 14 residues. Trimming left V 2 bases short and J 11 bases short, with 17 bases between. DNA for the CDR3: TGTGCCAGCAGTTACGAGGCAGGGCGCCATAGGCAGTATTTT. Translated, it gives CASSYEAGRHRQYF.

This chain connects TRBV19 to TRBJ1-5; D unclear. This CDR3 has 12 residues. V was clipped by 5 bases and J by 4 bases, with 6 bases between them. CDR1 is LNHDA and CDR2 is SQIVND in the germline V gene (reference sequence). This CDR3 is CASSPLNQPQHF. The CDR3 nucleotides read TGTGCCAGTAGTCCCCTAAATCAGCCCCAGCATTTT.

This chain joins TRBV13 and TRBJ2-5, with D unclear. CDR3 length: 14 amino acids. Between the trimmed V and J ends, which lost 5 bases and 2 bases, there was a span of 12 bases. CDR1 and CDR2 (germline): PRHDT, FYEKMQ (reference sequence). CDR3 residues: CASSAKLGQETQYF. CDR3 DNA: TGTGCCAGCAGCGCGAAGCTAGGACAAGAGACCCAGTACTTC.

This clone was counted a few times. The rearrangement joins TRBV6-1 to TRBJ2-7; TRBD2 might be the D (6 bases). The CDR3 sequence is 14 residues long. V lost 8 bases to trimming and J lost 6 bases, with 20 bases between them. CDR1 and CDR2 from the germline V gene are MNHNS and SASEGT. The CDR3 is CASLGGTPIGEQYF. CDR3 DNA: TGTGCCAGCCTTGGCGGGACCCCCATCGGCGAGCAGTACTTC.

The chain recombines TRBV30 with TRBJ1-1; 7 bases fit TRBD1. This CDR3 spans 11 amino acids. The germline gives CDR1 GTSNPN, CDR2 SVGIG (reference sequence). V dropped 3 bases and J dropped 11; count of bases not matched to a gene: 6. This chain's CDR3 is CAWSLKGAAFF. The CDR3 nucleotides read TGTGCCTGGAGCCTCAAGGGGGCCGCTTTCTTT.

About this clone itself: The junction and the germline gene differ at one end; a read error may be behind it. This chain uses TRBV19 with TRBJ1-3; 9 bases fit TRBD1. This CDR3 is built from 14 residues. The germline CDR1 and CDR2 sequences are LNHDA and SQIVND (reference sequence). CDR3 coding DNA: TGTGCCAGTAAGGGACAGGGACTTGGAAACACCGTATATTTT. This gives the protein CASKGQGLGNTVYF.